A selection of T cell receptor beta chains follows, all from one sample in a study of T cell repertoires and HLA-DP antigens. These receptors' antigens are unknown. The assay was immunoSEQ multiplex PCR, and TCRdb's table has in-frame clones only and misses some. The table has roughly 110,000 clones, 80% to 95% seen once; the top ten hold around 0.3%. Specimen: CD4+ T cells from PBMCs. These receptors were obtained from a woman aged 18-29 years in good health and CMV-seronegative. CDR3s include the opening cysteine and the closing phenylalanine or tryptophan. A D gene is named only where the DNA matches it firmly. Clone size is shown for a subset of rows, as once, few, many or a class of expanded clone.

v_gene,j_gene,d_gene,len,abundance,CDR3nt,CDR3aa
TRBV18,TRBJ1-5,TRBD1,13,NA,TGTGCCAGCTCATCGACAGGGAATCAGCCCCAGCATTTT,CASSSTGNQPQHF
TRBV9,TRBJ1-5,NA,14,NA,TGTGCCAGCAGCGCGGGGACTGCGAATCAGCCCCAGCATTTT,CASSAGTANQPQHF
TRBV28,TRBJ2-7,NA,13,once,TGTGCCAGCAGTTTAGGGCGGGAAGGGGAGCAGTACTTC,CASSLGREGEQYF
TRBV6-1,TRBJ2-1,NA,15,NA,TGTGCCAGCAAGGGACTCCCAATATCCTACAATGAGCAGTTCTTC,CASKGLPISYNEQFF
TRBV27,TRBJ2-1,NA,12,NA,TGTGCCAGCAGGACTAGCTACAATGAGCAGTTCTTC,CASRTSYNEQFF
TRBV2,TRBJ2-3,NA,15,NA,TGTGCCAGCAGCCGGGGACCCTTTAGTCTAGATACGCAGTATTTT,CASSRGPFSLDTQYF
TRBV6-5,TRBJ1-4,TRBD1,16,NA,TGTGCCAGCAGTTACTCCTACCCCACAGGGGTGGAAAAACTGTTTTTT,CASSYSYPTGVEKLFF
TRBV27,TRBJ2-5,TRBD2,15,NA,TGTGCCAGCAGTATGCGGGGGTTACCCCAAGAGACCCAGTACTTC,CASSMRGLPQETQYF
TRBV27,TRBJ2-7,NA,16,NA,TGTGCCAGCAGTTTATCCCCCGGGACAACATCTGGCGAGCAGTACTTC,CASSLSPGTTSGEQYF
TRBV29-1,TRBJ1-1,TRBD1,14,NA,TGCAGCGTCAAGGGACAGCCTTTGAACACTGAAGCTTTCTTT,CSVKGQPLNTEAFF
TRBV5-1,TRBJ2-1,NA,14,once,TGCGCCAGCAGCTTGGACAGCTCCTACAATGAGCAGTTCTTC,CASSLDSSYNEQFF
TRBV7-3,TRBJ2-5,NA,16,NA,TGTGCCAGCAGCTTCGCGGGAATGGGATTCCAAGAGACCCAGTACTTC,CASSFAGMGFQETQYF
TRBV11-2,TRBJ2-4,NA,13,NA,TGTGCCAGCAGGGGACTGGGTACTAACATTCAGTACTTC,CASRGLGTNIQYF
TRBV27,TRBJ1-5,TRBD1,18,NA,TGTGCCAGCAGGAAGTCCGGGACAGGGTATACTAGTCATCAGCCCCAGCATTTT,CASRKSGTGYTSHQPQHF
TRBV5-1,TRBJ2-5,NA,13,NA,TGCGCCAGCAGTGAGGGGCTCCTGGAGACCCAGTACTTC,CASSEGLLETQYF
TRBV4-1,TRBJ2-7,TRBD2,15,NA,TGCGCCAGCAACCGCATAGCGGGAGCCGGCTACGAGCAGTACTTC,CASNRIAGAGYEQYF
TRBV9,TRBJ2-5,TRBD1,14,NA,TGTGCCAGCAGCACCCGGGACAGGGGGGAGACCCAGTACTTC,CASSTRDRGETQYF
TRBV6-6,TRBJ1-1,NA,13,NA,TGTGCCAGCAGTGTAACCCGAGGGACTGAAGCTTTCTTT,CASSVTRGTEAFF
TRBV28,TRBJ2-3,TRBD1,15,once,TGTGCCAGCAGTACTCGGGACAGGGTCCCAGATACGCAGTATTTT,CASSTRDRVPDTQYF
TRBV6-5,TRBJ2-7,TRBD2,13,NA,TGTGCCAGCAGCATAGCGGGATACTACGAGCAGTACTTC,CASSIAGYYEQYF
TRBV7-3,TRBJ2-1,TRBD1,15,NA,TGTGCCAGCAGCTTAACTGGACAGGGCGGCAATGAGCAGTTCTTC,CASSLTGQGGNEQFF
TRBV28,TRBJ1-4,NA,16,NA,TGTGCCAGCAGAAAGATTCGGCTGACCACTAATGAAAAACTGTTTTTT,CASRKIRLTTNEKLFF
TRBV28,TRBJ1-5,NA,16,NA,TGTGCCAGCAGTTTATATTTCTTGTCAGGGCAGCAGCCCCAGCATTTT,CASSLYFLSGQQPQHF
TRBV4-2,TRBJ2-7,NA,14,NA,TGTGCCAGCAGCCAAGATCGGTTTGCTTACGAGCAGTACTTC,CASSQDRFAYEQYF
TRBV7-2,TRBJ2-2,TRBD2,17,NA,TGTGCCAGCAGCTTAGAACTAGCGGGGGGAAACACCGGGGAGCTGTTTTTT,CASSLELAGGNTGELFF
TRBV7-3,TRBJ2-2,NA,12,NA,TGTGCCAGCAGCATCTTTTCCGGGGAGCTGTTTTTT,CASSIFSGELFF
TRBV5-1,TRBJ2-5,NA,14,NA,TGCGCCAGCAGCTTGGTTGGAGAAGGAGAGACCCAGTACTTC,CASSLVGEGETQYF
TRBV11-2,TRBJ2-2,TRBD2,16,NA,TGTGCCAGCAGGGCTCTACGGGGGGGCCGAGGCGGGGAGCTGTTTTTT,CASRALRGGRGGELFF
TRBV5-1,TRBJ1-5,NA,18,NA,TGCGCCAGCAGCTTGCGGAGAGGACAGATTTATAGCAATCAGCCCCAGCATTTT,CASSLRRGQIYSNQPQHF
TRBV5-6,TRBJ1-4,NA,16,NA,TGTGCCAGCAGCCCGCGGGACACCCCAACTAATGAAAAACTGTTTTTT,CASSPRDTPTNEKLFF
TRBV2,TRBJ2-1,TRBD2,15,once,TGTGCCAGCAGCTATAGCGGGGCCCCCTACAATGAGCAGTTCTTC,CASSYSGAPYNEQFF
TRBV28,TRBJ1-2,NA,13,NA,TGTGCCAGCAGTTCCCCGGACCTTGGGGGCTACACCTTC,CASSSPDLGGYTF
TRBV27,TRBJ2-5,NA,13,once,TGTGCCAGCAGTGTTCTCTCTGGGGGGACCCAGTACTTC,CASSVLSGGTQYF
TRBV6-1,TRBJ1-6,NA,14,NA,TGTGCCAGCAGATGGGGACGAAATAATTCACCCCTCCACTTT,CASRWGRNNSPLHF
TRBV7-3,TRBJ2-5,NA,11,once,TGTGCCAGCAGCGTACAAGAGACCCAGTACTTC,CASSVQETQYF
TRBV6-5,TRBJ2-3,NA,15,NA,TGTGCCAGCAGTGTGCGGGGGCCTCGCACAGATACGCAGTATTTT,CASSVRGPRTDTQYF
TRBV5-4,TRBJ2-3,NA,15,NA,TGTGCCAGCAGCCGCCGGGTGACCCGGGCGGATACGCAGTATTTT,CASSRRVTRADTQYF
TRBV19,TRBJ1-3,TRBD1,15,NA,TGTGCCAGTAGCCCTGGACAGGTCTCTGGAAACACCATATATTTT,CASSPGQVSGNTIYF
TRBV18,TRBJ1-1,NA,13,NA,TGTGCCAGCTCACCACGGGGAGGGCCTGAAGCTTTCTTT,CASSPRGGPEAFF
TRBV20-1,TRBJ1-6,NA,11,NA,TGCAGTGCCAAAAGGGATACTCCCCTCCACTTT,CSAKRDTPLHF